This T cell receptor beta chain was sequenced in a study of cytomegalovirus exposure and HLA in healthy donors. Germline values: CDR1 MNHNS, CDR2 SASEGT. V was cut by 7 bases and J by 2 bases, with 8 bases left in between. CDR3 size: 12 residues. 60 Vbeta and 13 Jbeta primers were used in PCR. The table came from immunoSEQ multiplex PCR; TCRdb's copy has only in-frame clones and leaves some out. Among approximately 240,000 clones listed, around 80% were seen once. Source material: PBMCs. The chain carries TRBV6-1 and TRBJ2-5; possibly TRBD2 for D (5 bases). This sequence originates from a woman aged 60-75 years in good health and CMV-seropositive. The CDR3 DNA reads TGTGCCAGCATTTGGGAGCAAGAGACCCAGTACTTC. Protein sequence: CASIWEQETQYF.